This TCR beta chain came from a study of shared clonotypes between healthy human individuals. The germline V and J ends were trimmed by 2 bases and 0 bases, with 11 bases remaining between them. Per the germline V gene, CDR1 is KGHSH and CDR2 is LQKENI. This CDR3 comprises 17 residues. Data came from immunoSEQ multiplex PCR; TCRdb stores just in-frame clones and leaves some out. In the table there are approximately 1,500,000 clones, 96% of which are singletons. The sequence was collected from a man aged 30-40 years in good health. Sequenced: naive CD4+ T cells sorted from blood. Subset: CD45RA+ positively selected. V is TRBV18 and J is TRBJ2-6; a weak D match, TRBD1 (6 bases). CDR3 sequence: CASSPDRPSSGANVLTF. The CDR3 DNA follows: TGTGCCAGCTCACCAGACAGGCCGAGCTCTGGGGCCAACGTCCTGACTTTC. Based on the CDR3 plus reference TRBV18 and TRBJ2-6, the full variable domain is NAGVMQNPRHLVRRRGQEARLRCSPMKGHSHVYWYRQLPEEGLKFMVYLQKENIIDESGMPKERFSAEFPKEGPSILRIQQVVRGDSAAYFCASSPDRPSSGANVLTFGAGSRLTVL.